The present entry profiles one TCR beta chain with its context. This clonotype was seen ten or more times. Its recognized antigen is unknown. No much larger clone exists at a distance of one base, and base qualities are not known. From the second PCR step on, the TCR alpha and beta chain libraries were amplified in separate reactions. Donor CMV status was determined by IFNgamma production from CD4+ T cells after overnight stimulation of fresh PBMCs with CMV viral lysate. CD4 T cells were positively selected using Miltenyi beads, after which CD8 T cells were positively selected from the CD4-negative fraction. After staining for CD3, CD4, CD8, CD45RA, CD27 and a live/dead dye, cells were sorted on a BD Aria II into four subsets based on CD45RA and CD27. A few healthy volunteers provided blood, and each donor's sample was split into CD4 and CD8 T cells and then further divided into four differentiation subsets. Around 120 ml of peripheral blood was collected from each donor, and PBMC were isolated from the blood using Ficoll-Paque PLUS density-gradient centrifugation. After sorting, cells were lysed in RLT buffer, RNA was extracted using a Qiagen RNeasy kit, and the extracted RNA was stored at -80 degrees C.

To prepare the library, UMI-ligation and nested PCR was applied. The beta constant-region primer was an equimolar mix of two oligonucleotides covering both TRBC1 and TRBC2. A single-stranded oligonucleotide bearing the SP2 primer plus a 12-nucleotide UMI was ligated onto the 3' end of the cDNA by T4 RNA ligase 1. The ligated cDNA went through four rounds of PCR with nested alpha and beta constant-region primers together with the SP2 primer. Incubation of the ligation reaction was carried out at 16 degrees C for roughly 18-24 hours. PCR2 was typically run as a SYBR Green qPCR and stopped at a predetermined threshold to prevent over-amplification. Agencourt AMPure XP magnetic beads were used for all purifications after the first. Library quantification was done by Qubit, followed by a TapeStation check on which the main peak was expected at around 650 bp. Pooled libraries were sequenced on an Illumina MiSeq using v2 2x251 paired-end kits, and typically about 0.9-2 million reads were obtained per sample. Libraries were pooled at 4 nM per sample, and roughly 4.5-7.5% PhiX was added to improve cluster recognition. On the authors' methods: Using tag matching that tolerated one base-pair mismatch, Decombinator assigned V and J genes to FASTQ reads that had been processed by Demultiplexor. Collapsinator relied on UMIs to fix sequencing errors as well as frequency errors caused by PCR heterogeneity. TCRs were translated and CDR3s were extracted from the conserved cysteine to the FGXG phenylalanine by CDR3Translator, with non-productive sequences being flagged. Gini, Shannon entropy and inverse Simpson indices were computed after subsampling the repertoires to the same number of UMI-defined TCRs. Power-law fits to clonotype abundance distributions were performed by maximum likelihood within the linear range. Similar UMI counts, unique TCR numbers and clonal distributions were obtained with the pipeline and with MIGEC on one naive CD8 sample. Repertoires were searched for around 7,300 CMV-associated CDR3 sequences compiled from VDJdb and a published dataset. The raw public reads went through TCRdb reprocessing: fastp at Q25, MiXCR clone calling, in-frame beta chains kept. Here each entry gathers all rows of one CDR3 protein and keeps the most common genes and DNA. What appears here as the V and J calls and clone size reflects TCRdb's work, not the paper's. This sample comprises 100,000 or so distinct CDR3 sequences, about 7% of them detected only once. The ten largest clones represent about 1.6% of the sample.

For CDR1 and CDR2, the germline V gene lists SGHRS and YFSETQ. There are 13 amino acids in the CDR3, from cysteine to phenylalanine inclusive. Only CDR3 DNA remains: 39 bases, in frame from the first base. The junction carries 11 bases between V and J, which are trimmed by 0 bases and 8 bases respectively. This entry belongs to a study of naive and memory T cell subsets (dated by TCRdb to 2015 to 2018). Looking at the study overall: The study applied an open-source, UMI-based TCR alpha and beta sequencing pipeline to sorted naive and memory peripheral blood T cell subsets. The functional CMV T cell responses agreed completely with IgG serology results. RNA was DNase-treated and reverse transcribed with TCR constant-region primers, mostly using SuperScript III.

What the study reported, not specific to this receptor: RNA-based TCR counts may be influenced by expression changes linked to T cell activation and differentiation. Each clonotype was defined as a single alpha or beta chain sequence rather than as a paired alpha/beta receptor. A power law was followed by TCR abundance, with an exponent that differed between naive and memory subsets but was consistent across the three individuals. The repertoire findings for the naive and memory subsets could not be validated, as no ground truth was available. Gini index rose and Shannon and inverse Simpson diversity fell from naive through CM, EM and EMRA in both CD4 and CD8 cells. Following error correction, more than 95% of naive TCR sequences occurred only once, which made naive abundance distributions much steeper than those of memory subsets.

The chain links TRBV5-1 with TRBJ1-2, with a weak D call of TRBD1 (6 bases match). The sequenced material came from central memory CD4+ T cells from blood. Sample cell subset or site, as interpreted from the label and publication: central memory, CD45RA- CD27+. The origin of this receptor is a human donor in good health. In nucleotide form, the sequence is TGCGCCAGCAGCTTGGACAGGGCAAACGGCTACACCTTC. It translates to CASSLDRANGYTF.